One sample yielded the 16 T cell receptor beta chains listed below, sequenced in a study of brain metastases from non-small cell lung cancer. The assay was immunoSEQ multiplex PCR, and TCRdb's table has in-frame clones only and misses some. Here the sample spans around 700 clones, around 80% being singletons. Sequencing was performed on primary lung tumor tissue. Source of these receptors: a donor at least 40 years old with non-small cell lung cancer.

The J gene is TRBJ2-4, the V gene TRBV11-1; D perhaps matches TRBD1 (6 bases). Looked up from germline, CDR1 is SGHAT and CDR2 is FQDESV (reference sequence). CDR3 size: 15 residues. Trimming shortened V by 1 base and J by 1 base, and 8 bases separated the two germline ends. The CDR3 loop is CASSLGGGAKNIQYF. CDR3 nucleotides: TGTGCCAGCAGCTTAGGAGGGGGTGCCAAAAACATTCAGTACTTC. Full variable domain (missing parts from reference TRBV11-1 and TRBJ2-4): EAEVAQSPRYKITEKSQAVAFWCDPISGHATLYWYRQILGQGPELLVQFQDESVVDDSQLPKDRFSAERLKGVDSTLKIQPAELGDSAMYLCASSLGGGAKNIQYFGAGTRLSVL.

The rearrangement joins TRBV21-1 to TRBJ2-7; TRBD2, the table's D call, lacks a check against the DNA. TRBV21-1 is annotated as a pseudogene. The CDR3 extends over 14 amino acids. The CDR3: CASSKASGRYEQYF. CDR3 coding DNA: TGTGCCAGCAGCAAGGCTAGCGGAAGGTACGAGCAGTACTTC.

The V and J genes are TRBV9 and TRBJ2-2; 9 bases map to TRBD2. Germline V gives CDR1 SGDLS, CDR2 YYNGEE. V lost 0 bases, J lost 7 bases, and 7 bases stayed unmatched. The CDR3 length is 16 residues. In DNA form, the CDR3 reads TGTGCCAGCAGCGTAGGTAGCGGGAGATGGAGCGGGGAGCTGTTTTTT. Amino acids: CASSVGSGRWSGELFF.

The V and J genes are TRBV4-3 and TRBJ2-3; D call uncertain. Germline V gives CDR1 LGHNA, CDR2 YSLEER. Trimming took 0 bases from V and 5 from J, leaving 12 bases between them. This CDR3 contains 15 residues. CDR3 protein: CASSQDRSSRDTQYF. CDR3 bases: TGCGCCAGCAGCCAAGATCGGAGCTCAAGAGATACGCAGTATTTT.

With regard to this clone: One base away lies a much larger clone, so this may be a sequencing read error. The sample carries other DNA sequences with the same CDR3. V usage is TRBV7-9 and J usage is TRBJ1-5, with a weak D call TRBD1 (5 bases). Germline assignment: CDR1 SEHNR and CDR2 FQNEAQ (reference sequence). This CDR3 spans 16 amino acids. In DNA form, the CDR3 reads TGTGCTAGCAGCTTTGGGGGACCCTATAGCAATCAGCCCCAGCATTTT. Encoded protein: CASSFGGPYSNQPQHF.

This clone was found a few times. The chain recombines TRBV30 with TRBJ2-7; the D gene is possibly TRBD1 (5 bases). The CDR3 extends over 11 amino acids. V was cut by 3 bases and J by 8 bases, with 11 bases left in between. Per the germline V gene, CDR1 is GTSNPN and CDR2 is SVGIG (reference sequence). This CDR3 is CAWRQQGKQYF. The CDR3 region has the DNA TGTGCCTGGAGACAGCAGGGTAAGCAGTACTTC.

CDR3 bases: TGCGCCAGCAGCTTGAGACCGGTGACAGCCTCCTACAATGAGCAGTTCTTC. This codes for CASSLRPVTASYNEQFF. This sequence joins TRBV5-1 and TRBJ2-1, with D maybe TRBD1 (5 bases). This CDR3 contains 17 residues. Germline CDR1 and CDR2: SGHRS and YFSETQ. Trimming cost V 1 base and J 0 bases, with 14 bases left between them.

The DNA of the CDR3 is TGTGCCAGCAGTTGGACTAGCGGGGGGGCCGAGGAGACCCAGTACTTC. Protein product: CASSWTSGGAEETQYF. The chain recombines TRBV3-1 (or the pseudogene TRBV3-2) with TRBJ2-5; 15 nucleotides match TRBD2. The CDR3 totals 16 residues. The germline V gene has CDR1 LGHDT and CDR2 YNNKEL (reference sequence). Germline trimming cut 6 bases from V and 5 bases from J; bases unmatched to any gene: 7.

The CDR3 is CAWRGGLPTGELFF. The CDR3 DNA sequence: TGTGCCTGGAGAGGGGGACTACCCACCGGGGAGCTGTTTTTT. The chain joins TRBV30 to TRBJ2-2, with D tentatively TRBD2 (7 bases). Deletions cut 3 bases from V and 4 bases from J, with 12 bases between. Looked up from germline, CDR1 is GTSNPN and CDR2 is SVGIG (reference sequence). This CDR3 has 14 amino acids.

A note on this clone: Germline is not matched at one junction end, which may reflect a read error. Additional DNA sequences in this sample encode the identical CDR3. The chain employs TRBV28 and TRBJ1-5; D remains ambiguous. The CDR3 extends over 13 amino acids. CDR1 is MDHEN, CDR2 SYDVKM, per germline. The CDR3 coding sequence is TGTGCCAGCACCCGTAGTAGGAATCAGCCCCAACATTTT. This sequence encodes CASTRSRNQPQHF.

The chain links TRBV10-3 to TRBJ1-1; no reliable D call. Germline CDR1 is ENHRY and CDR2 is SYGVKD. The germline V and J ends were trimmed by 4 bases and 1 base, with 4 bases remaining between them. The CDR3 is 12 amino acids. Here the CDR3 DNA reads TGTGCCATCAGTGCCGAGAACACTGAAGCTTTCTTT. Its protein is CAISAENTEAFF.

V gene TRBV7-2 combines with J gene TRBJ2-7; D is ambiguous. From germline, CDR1 is SGHTA and CDR2 FQGNSA. V dropped 3 bases and J dropped 3 bases, with 9 bases sitting between them. The CDR3 has 13 residues. As DNA, the CDR3 is TGTGCCAGCAGCTTTTTGATACTCTACGAGCAGTACTTC. Amino acids: CASSFLILYEQYF.

The genes are TRBV29-1 and TRBJ2-5, with TRBD1 as a possible D gene (6 bases). The CDR3 contains 13 residues. V lost 3 bases to trimming and J lost 5 bases, with 13 bases between them. CDR1 SQVTM and CDR2 ANQGSEA come from the germline V gene. The CDR3 sequence is CSVEVITGETQYF. The DNA for the CDR3 is TGCAGCGTTGAGGTGATTACAGGGGAGACCCAGTACTTC. Drawing the rest from reference TRBV29-1 and TRBJ2-5, the complete variable domain is SAVISQKPSRDICQRGTSLTIQCQVDSQVTMMFWYRQQPGQSLTLIATANQGSEATYESGFVIDKFPISRPNLTFSTLTVSNMSPEDSSIYLCSVEVITGETQYFGPGTRLLVL.

This clone was observed a single time. The chain employs TRBV7-2 and TRBJ1-2, with D uncertain. Deletions cut 5 bases from V and 0 bases from J, with 13 bases between. This CDR3 comprises 15 residues. CDR1 SGHTA and CDR2 FQGNSA come from the germline V gene. The CDR3 protein is CASSPRQISNYGYTF. The CDR3 DNA is TGTGCCAGCAGCCCCCGACAAATCTCTAACTATGGCTACACCTTC.

The rearrangement links TRBV4-2 to TRBJ2-5; TRBD2 agrees at 11 bases. This CDR3 comprises 17 residues. CDR1 and CDR2 (germline): LGHNA, YNFKEQ. The V and J ends lost 0 bases and 0 bases, in that order; junction bases with no gene match: 3. CDR3 sequence: CASSQDPSGGNQETQYF. DNA for the CDR3: TGTGCCAGCAGCCAAGACCCTAGCGGGGGGAACCAAGAGACCCAGTACTTC.

The CDR3 DNA sequence: TGTGCCATCAGTGAGACCACAGATACGCAGTATTTT. This gives the protein CAISETTDTQYF. This chain uses TRBV10-3 with TRBJ2-3; D is unresolved. The V end lost 2 bases, the J end lost 2 bases, and 2 bases lay between the germline ends. The CDR3 covers 12 residues. Germline V lookup: CDR1 ENHRY, CDR2 SYGVKD.